These 24 T cell receptor beta chains originate from one sample sequenced in a study of glioma-infiltrating T cells. Using RNA template, CDR3s of TCR alpha and beta were amplified with iRepertoire arm-PCR. TCRdb re-called the multiplex PCR reads through MiXCR, storing one row per CDR3 protein. The sample holds around 350,000 distinct CDR3 sequences, about two fifths seen once. Material: glioma tissue, nonneoplastic brain tissue, or PBMCs (not recorded which). Receptor source: a human donor with low-grade glioma or glioblastoma, undergoing nonglioma brain surgery, or in good health (not recorded which).

A note on this clonotype: One end of the junction is discordant with germline, which a read error may explain. The genes are TRBV28 and TRBJ2-7; 8 bases align to TRBD2. The assigned J gene may be wrong: the sequence end matches TRBJ2-1 better. CDR3 length: 15 residues. From germline, CDR1 is MDHEN and CDR2 SYDVKM. The CDR3 is CARSLLAEGTNEQFF. The DNA of the CDR3 is TGTGCCCGCAGTTTACTAGCGGAGGGGACCAATGAGCAGTTCTTC.

The rearrangement links TRBV18 to TRBJ2-3; 11 nucleotides align to TRBD2. V trimming: 5 bases; J trimming: 4 bases; junction bases outside the gene matches: 8. Germline loops: CDR1 KGHSH, CDR2 LQKENI. This CDR3 is built from 16 residues. CDR3 in amino acids: CASSALAGGRADTQYF. DNA of the CDR3: TGTGCCAGCTCAGCTCTAGCGGGAGGAAGGGCAGATACGCAGTATTTT.

This clonotype was seen a handful of times. V is TRBV28 and J is TRBJ2-7; D unresolved. In germline, CDR1 is MDHEN, CDR2 SYDVKM. The V end was cut by 5 bases, the J end by 6 bases, with 8 bases between. This CDR3 spans 11 amino acids. The CDR3 is CASSRRGEQYF. CDR3 DNA: TGTGCCAGCAGTCGGCGCGGCGAGCAGTACTTC.

This clonotype was found a few times. The V call is TRBV2, the J call TRBJ1-2; a possible D gene is TRBD1 (5 bases). Germline-derived CDR1 and CDR2 are SNHLY and FYNNEI. The CDR3 extends over 15 amino acids. The ends were cut back, 3 bases at V and 1 base at J, with 12 bases in the middle. The CDR3 nucleotides are TGTGCCAGCAGTGAGAGGGACGGGGGTAACTATGGCTACACCTTC. This sequence encodes CASSERDGGNYGYTF.

The chain recombines TRBV29-1 with TRBJ2-7; the match to TRBD2 covers 12 bases. Unmatched junction bases numbered 2, after V lost 1 base and J lost 4 bases. Germline-derived CDR1 and CDR2 are SQVTM and ANQGSEA. This CDR3 has 14 amino acids. This CDR3 is CSVEATSGSYEQYF. The CDR3 DNA reads TGCAGCGTTGAAGCGACTAGCGGGAGTTACGAGCAGTACTTC.

This sequence joins TRBV28 and TRBJ1-4, with D uncertain. V was pared by 3 bases and J by 0 bases, with 5 bases between. This CDR3 contains 14 residues. In germline, CDR1 is MDHEN, CDR2 SYDVKM. CDR3 sequence (DNA): TGTGCCAGCAGTTTCTACACAACTAATGAAAAACTGTTTTTT. This translates into CASSFYTTNEKLFF. Full variable domain (missing parts from reference TRBV28 and TRBJ1-4): DVKVTQSSRYLVKRTGEKVFLECVQDMDHENMFWYRQDPGLGLRLIYFSYDVKMKEKGDIPEGYSVSREKKERFSLILESASTNQTSMYLCASSFYTTNEKLFFGSGTQLSVL.

The table lists this clonotype with a few counts. V is TRBV20-1 and J is TRBJ2-7; D is ambiguous. The CDR3 consists of 13 residues. Germline V gene lookup returns CDR1 DFQATT and CDR2 SNEGSKA (reference sequence). V shed 2 bases and J shed 0 bases, with 8 bases lying between them. The DNA of the CDR3 is TGCAGTGCTAGATTGGTCCTCTCCTACGAGCAGTACTTC. Protein sequence: CSARLVLSYEQYF.

The rearrangement uses TRBV27 and TRBJ2-7, with D hard to call. Trimming left V 7 bases short and J 2 bases short, with 12 bases between. The CDR3 has 13 residues. CDR1 is MNHEY, CDR2 SMNVEV, per germline (reference sequence). The CDR3 nucleotides are TGTGCCAGCAATTCGCCGGGCCCCTACGAGCAGTACTTC. This encodes CASNSPGPYEQYF.

In its sample, this clonotype was seen many times. The chain employs TRBV20-1 and TRBJ2-1, with 9 bases aligning to TRBD2. Germline CDR1 reads DFQATT; CDR2 reads SNEGSKA (reference sequence). This CDR3 contains 14 residues. V shed 2 bases and J 2 bases; nucleotides not matched to a gene: 1. CDR3: CSARIAGAYNEQFF. The CDR3 DNA follows: TGCAGTGCTAGAATAGCGGGAGCCTACAATGAGCAGTTCTTC.

The chain carries TRBV28 and TRBJ2-2, with 8 bases aligning to TRBD2. The CDR3 is 21 amino acids. Trimming cost V 5 bases and J 2 bases; bases outside gene matches: 22. Per germline, CDR1 MDHEN and CDR2 SYDVKM. In nucleotides, the CDR3 is TGTGCCAGCAGTACCCAAAGGGTTGGAGGAGGCGGGAGGACTAACACCGGGGAGCTGTTTTTT. This codes for CASSTQRVGGGGRTNTGELFF.

CDR3 DNA: TGCAGTGCCTTCCCACGGGGCCACTACGAGCAGTACTTC. Its translation is CSAFPRGHYEQYF. The chain recombines TRBV20-1 with TRBJ2-7, with D perhaps assigned TRBD1 or TRBD2 (5 bases each). V was shortened by 6 bases and J by 3 bases, with 15 bases between the two germline ends. CDR3 length: 13 residues. Germline loops: CDR1 DFQATT, CDR2 SNEGSKA (reference sequence).

In its sample, this clonotype was seen a few times. The V gene is TRBV19, the J gene TRBJ2-1; D gene unclear. The CDR3 runs to 14 residues. Trimming removed 1 base from V and 8 bases from J, with 12 bases in between. Germline lookup yields CDR1 LNHDA and CDR2 SQIVND (reference sequence). The CDR3 region is CASSIGPGSYEQFF. The CDR3, as DNA: TGTGCCAGTAGTATAGGGCCAGGCTCTTATGAGCAGTTCTTC.

A remark on this clonotype: Since a much larger clone is just one base distant, this may be a read error. The J gene is TRBJ1-5, the V gene TRBV27; D call uncertain. The CDR3 spans 12 residues. Germline CDR1 is MNHEY and CDR2 is SMNVEV (reference sequence). CDR3 amino acids: CASRLLGQPQRF. The CDR3 DNA is TGTGCCAGCAGGCTGTTGGGTCAGCCCCAGCGTTTT.

This clonotype was counted a few times. This chain connects TRBV4-1 to TRBJ1-3, with D uncertain. CDR3 length: 16 amino acids. Trimming cost V 0 bases and J 2 bases, with 11 bases left between them. Germline V gene data show CDR1 as MGHRA and CDR2 as YSYEKL. CDR3 in amino acids: CASSQDGRDPGNTIYF. The CDR3 DNA reads TGCGCCAGCAGCCAAGATGGGAGAGACCCTGGAAACACCATATATTTT.

As for this clonotype: An end of the junction does not agree with germline; a read error may underlie this. The chain has TRBV6-9 and TRBJ2-2; D remains ambiguous. Germline V gene sequence: CDR1 MNHGY, CDR2 SVAAGI. The CDR3 covers 12 residues. CDR3 DNA: TGTACCAGCAGTTACAGCGCCGGGGAGCTGTTTTTT. It is translated as CTSSYSAGELFF.

The rearrangement links TRBV4-2 to TRBJ1-5; D uncertain. This CDR3 spans 13 amino acids. The V and J ends lost 0 bases and 4 bases respectively, with 4 bases between them. Looked up from germline, CDR1 is LGHNA and CDR2 is YNFKEQ. CDR3 DNA sequence: TGTGCCAGCAGCCAAGAAGAAAATCAGCCCCAGCATTTT. Translating it yields CASSQEENQPQHF.

V gene TRBV5-1 combines with J gene TRBJ2-3; no definite D call. Germline V gene data show CDR1 as SGHRS and CDR2 as YFSETQ. The CDR3 runs to 15 residues. V lost 5 bases and J 1 base, leaving 14 bases between the germline ends. CDR3 residues: CASSSRQLRTDTQYF. CDR3 DNA: TGCGCCAGCAGTTCCAGGCAGTTGCGCACAGATACGCAGTATTTT.

This clonotype was seen only a few times. V gene TRBV5-4 combines with J gene TRBJ1-5; D gene uncertain. CDR3 length: 13 residues. With 4 bases removed from V and 9 bases from J, the gap between germline ends came to 14 bases. CDR1 and CDR2 (germline): SGHNT, YYREEE (reference sequence). CDR3 DNA sequence: TGTGCCAGCAGCCCGATCATTGGTGGGCCCCAGCATTTT. Its translation: CASSPIIGGPQHF.

This clonotype was seen a few times. The chain carries TRBV12-3 or TRBV12-4 and TRBJ2-5; D perhaps matches TRBD1 (5 bases). V lost 3 bases, J lost 3 bases, and 11 bases lay in between. The CDR3 loop spans 14 amino acids. The CDR3 DNA reads TGTGCCAGCAGTTTTGGCCAGGGCGAAGAGACCCAGTACTTC. This gives the protein CASSFGQGEETQYF.

This clonotype has ten or more counts. The CDR3 reads CASSQDLPGQAYTDTQYF. CDR3 in DNA: TGTGCCAGCAGCCAAGATCTTCCAGGACAGGCATACACAGATACGCAGTATTTT. The V and J genes are TRBV4-2 and TRBJ2-3; 7 positions match TRBD1. The junction had 11 bases not matched to a gene; V was cut back by 0 bases and J by 2 bases. In germline, CDR1 is LGHNA, CDR2 YNFKEQ. The CDR3 contains 18 residues.

This clonotype turned up a few times. The rearrangement joins TRBV7-2 to TRBJ2-1; 7 positions match TRBD2. The junction had 7 bases not matched to a gene; V was cut back by 4 bases and J by 4 bases. Germline V gene sequence: CDR1 SGHTA, CDR2 FQGNSA. There are 15 residues in the CDR3. As DNA, the CDR3 is TGTGCCAGCAGCTCCGGGGGGAGGTCATACAATGAGCAGTTCTTC. It encodes CASSSGGRSYNEQFF.

This clonotype was detected many times. The rearrangement joins TRBV20-1 to TRBJ1-5; D is perhaps TRBD1 (5 bases). Trimming removed 2 bases at V and 6 bases at J, with 11 bases between. Per the germline V gene, CDR1 is DFQATT and CDR2 is SNEGSKA (reference sequence). The CDR3 has 13 amino acids. CDR3 protein: CSARRQGIQPQHF. The CDR3, as DNA: TGCAGTGCTAGAAGGCAGGGAATTCAGCCCCAGCATTTT.

V usage is TRBV2 and J usage is TRBJ1-1; D is ambiguous. This CDR3 region has 12 residues. Trimming shortened V by 3 bases and J by 4 bases, and 6 bases separated the two germline ends. Per germline, CDR1 SNHLY and CDR2 FYNNEI. The CDR3 protein is CASSDLTTEAFF. CDR3 in DNA: TGTGCCAGCAGTGACCTTACCACTGAAGCTTTCTTT.

The rearrangement links TRBV20-1 to TRBJ1-1; the D is unclear. The germline CDR1 and CDR2 sequences are DFQATT and SNEGSKA (reference sequence). The CDR3 consists of 12 residues. Trimming took 3 bases from V and 4 from J, leaving 9 bases between them. The CDR3 is CSARWSSTEAFF. The CDR3 coding sequence is TGCAGTGCTAGGTGGTCAAGCACTGAAGCTTTCTTT.